These 19 T cell receptor beta chains share one sample of origin, sequenced in a study of pediatric ulcerative colitis. The repertoire was sequenced with immunoSEQ multiplex PCR; TCRdb's copy has only in-frame clones and lacks some. The table has under 70,000 clones, 75% to 90% seen once; the top ten hold over 1.3%. Specimen: blood. Every receptor here comes from a boy between 5 and 17 years old who was a control in a study of pediatric ulcerative colitis.

The chain recombines TRBV6-5 with TRBJ1-2; possibly TRBD1 for D (5 bases). The germline V gene has CDR1 MNHEY and CDR2 SVGAGI. The CDR3 totals 14 residues. V was clipped by 2 bases and J by 8 bases, with 15 bases between them. The CDR3 DNA is TGTGCCAGCAGTTACGGGGGGGTAGGGAACGGCTACACCTTC. Translating it yields CASSYGGVGNGYTF.

About this clone itself: Other nucleotide sequences in the sample specify the same CDR3. The J gene is TRBJ2-3, the V gene TRBV29-1; D possibly corresponds to TRBD2 (5 bases). The CDR3 runs 11 residues. Trimming shortened V by 4 bases and J by 6 bases, and 8 bases separated the two germline ends. Looked up from germline, CDR1 is SQVTM and CDR2 is ANQGSEA. DNA of the CDR3: TGCAGCGTTGGGCCGGGGGATACGCAGTATTTT. Amino acids: CSVGPGDTQYF.

The rearrangement links TRBV27 to TRBJ1-6, with D tentatively TRBD1 (6 bases). Trimming stripped 8 bases from V and 7 bases from J, with 18 bases between. This CDR3 comprises 15 residues. Germline-derived CDR1 and CDR2 are MNHEY and SMNVEV (reference sequence). This chain's CDR3 is CASALVWGANSPLHF. In DNA form, the CDR3 reads TGTGCCAGCGCACTGGTTTGGGGGGCCAATTCACCCCTCCACTTT.

The chain couples TRBV9 to TRBJ2-7; D remains unclear. V was pared by 0 bases and J by 5 bases, with 12 bases between. Germline V lookup: CDR1 SGDLS, CDR2 YYNGEE. The CDR3 spans 14 residues. In DNA form, the CDR3 reads TGTGCCAGCAGCGTAGATCTCCCGGATGACGAGCAGTACTTC. This sequence encodes CASSVDLPDDEQYF. The whole variable domain, filled in from reference TRBV9 and TRBJ2-7, reads DSGVTQTPKHLITATGQRVTLRCSPRSGDLSVYWYQQSLDQGLQFLIQYYNGEERAKGNILERFSAQQFPDLHSELNLSSLELGDSALYFCASSVDLPDDEQYFGPGTRLTVT.

The chain carries TRBV15 and TRBJ2-7; tentatively, D is TRBD2 (5 bases). Germline V gene lookup returns CDR1 LNHNV and CDR2 YYDKDF (reference sequence). CDR3 size: 16 residues. Trimming left V 0 bases short and J 6 bases short, with 18 bases between. Written as DNA, the CDR3 is TGTGCCACCAGCAGAGATCTCCCTAGCCTTGAATCCGAGCAGTACTTC. It specifies CATSRDLPSLESEQYF. The full variable domain, in which reference TRBV15 and TRBJ2-7 provide the parts outside the CDR3, is DAMVIQNPRYQVTQFGKPVTLSCSQTLNHNVMYWYQQKSSQAPKLLFHYYDKDFNNEADTPDNFQSRRPNTSFCFLDIRSPGLGDTAMYLCATSRDLPSLESEQYFGPGTRLTVT.

The chain employs TRBV7-8 and TRBJ2-1, with 8 bases fitting TRBD1. In germline, CDR1 is SGHVS, CDR2 FQNEAQ. V shed 3 bases, J shed 5 bases, and the junction held 15 bases outside the gene matches. The CDR3 totals 18 residues. The CDR3 sequence is CASSFYGQGFTVDNEQFF. The DNA for the CDR3 is TGTGCCAGCAGCTTCTACGGACAGGGCTTCACGGTGGACAATGAGCAGTTCTTC. Filled out from reference TRBV7-8 and TRBJ2-1, the complete variable domain reads GAGVSQSPRYKVAKRGQDVALRCDPISGHVSLFWYQQALGQGPEFLTYFQNEAQLDKSGLPSDRFFAERPEGSVSTLKIQRTQQEDSAVYLCASSFYGQGFTVDNEQFFGPGTRLTVL.

This clone was found once. V gene TRBV6-1 combines with J gene TRBJ2-7, with D perhaps TRBD2 (5 bases). This CDR3 is built from 13 residues. Trimming took off 3 bases at V and 3 bases at J, with 9 bases between the two ends. From germline, CDR1 is MNHNS and CDR2 SASEGT. The CDR3 loop is CASSDPGSYEQYF. In DNA, the CDR3 is TGTGCCAGCAGTGATCCGGGAAGCTACGAGCAGTACTTC.

This chain connects TRBV5-1 to TRBJ1-1, with D perhaps matching TRBD1 (5 bases). This CDR3 region has 16 residues. CDR1 is SGHRS and CDR2 is YFSETQ in the germline V gene. V lost 4 bases and J 0 bases, leaving 16 bases between the germline ends. The CDR3 is CASSRTTEALNTEAFF. The CDR3 DNA reads TGCGCCAGCAGCCGGACGACAGAGGCCTTGAACACTGAAGCTTTCTTT.

V usage is TRBV7-2 and J usage is TRBJ1-4; no firm D call. The CDR3 covers 14 residues. V was pared by 4 bases and J by 0 bases, with 6 bases between. Germline values: CDR1 SGHTA, CDR2 FQGNSA. The CDR3 coding sequence is TGTGCCAGCAGCTCCGGATCAACTAATGAAAAACTGTTTTTT. Amino acids: CASSSGSTNEKLFF.

V is TRBV9 and J is TRBJ2-7, with D uncertain. The V and J ends lost 4 bases and 0 bases respectively, with 14 bases between them. Germline CDR1 and CDR2: SGDLS and YYNGEE. CDR3 length equals 15 residues. This CDR3 reads CASSPRINPSYEQYF. The CDR3, as DNA: TGTGCCAGCAGCCCCAGAATCAATCCCTCCTACGAGCAGTACTTC.

This clone was seen a handful of times. This chain links TRBV11-2 with TRBJ1-6; D remains ambiguous. Germline V gene data show CDR1 as SGHAT and CDR2 as FQNNGV. V lost 5 bases and J 4 bases, leaving 9 bases between the germline ends. CDR3 length: 14 amino acids. CDR3 region: CASSVGIYNSPLHF. The CDR3, as DNA: TGTGCCAGCAGCGTCGGAATTTATAATTCACCCCTCCACTTT. The whole variable domain, remainder taken from reference TRBV11-2 and TRBJ1-6, is EAGVAQSPRYKIIEKRQSVAFWCNPISGHATLYWYQQILGQGPKLLIQFQNNGVVDDSQLPKDRFSAERLKGVDSTLKIQPAKLEDSAVYLCASSVGIYNSPLHFGNGTRLTVT.

The chain carries TRBV7-6 and TRBJ2-2; 10 nucleotides align to TRBD2. The CDR3 extends over 18 amino acids. CDR1 is SGHVS and CDR2 is FNYEAQ in the germline V gene. J gave up 0 bases and V 3 bases, and 7 bases lay outside the gene matches. Here the CDR3 reads CASSFTSGETANTGELFF. CDR3 nucleotides: TGTGCCAGCAGCTTTACTAGCGGGGAAACCGCGAACACCGGGGAGCTGTTTTTT. Variable domain in full (rest from reference TRBV7-6 and TRBJ2-2): GAGVSQSPRYKVTKRGQDVALRCDPISGHVSLYWYRQALGQGPEFLTYFNYEAQQDKSGLPNDRFSAERPEGSISTLTIQRTEQRDSAMYRCASSFTSGETANTGELFFGEGSRLTVL.

The CDR3 bases are TGTGCCAGCAGCTTAGTGATCACAGATACGCAGTATTTT. It encodes CASSLVITDTQYF. This chain links TRBV7-9 with TRBJ2-3; D call uncertain. CDR3 length: 13 amino acids. Trimming took off 1 base at V and 2 bases at J, with 4 bases between the two ends. The germline gives CDR1 SEHNR, CDR2 FQNEAQ (reference sequence).

The DNA of the CDR3 is TGTGCCACCAGCAGAGTAGGGACTACCTTTATGTACGAGCAGTACTTC. It is translated as CATSRVGTTFMYEQYF. The chain recombines TRBV15 with TRBJ2-7; 7 bases fit TRBD2. V lost 1 base and J lost 4; bases outside the gene matches: 10. Germline V lookup: CDR1 LNHNV, CDR2 YYDKDF (reference sequence). CDR3 size: 16 residues.

V is TRBV4-2 and J is TRBJ2-1; no clear D gene. The length of the CDR3 is 13 residues. Trimming removed 4 bases at V and 7 bases at J, with 11 bases between. Germline assignment: CDR1 LGHNA and CDR2 YNFKEQ. The CDR3 DNA reads TGTGCCAGCAGCCCCCCGCGTGGGAATGAGCAGTTCTTC. Residues: CASSPPRGNEQFF.

This clone was observed a single time. The rearrangement links TRBV29-1 to TRBJ1-1, with 8 nucleotides matching TRBD1. The germline V gene encodes CDR1 SQVTM and CDR2 ANQGSEA. CDR3 length equals 11 residues. Trimming at V came to 7 bases and at J to 6 bases, leaving 4 bases not matched to a gene. DNA of the CDR3: TGCAGCGCCTGGACAGGGTCTGAAGCTTTCTTT. It specifies CSAWTGSEAFF.

The rearrangement links TRBV11-3 to TRBJ2-3; 8 positions match TRBD1. The CDR3 spans 14 residues. V gave up 3 bases and J gave up 4 bases; unmatched junction bases: 3. From germline, CDR1 is SGHNT and CDR2 YENEEA. CDR3 nucleotide sequence: TGTGCCAGCAGCTTTCGGACAGGGTCAGATACGCAGTATTTT. Amino acids: CASSFRTGSDTQYF.

The rearrangement uses TRBV19 and TRBJ1-5, with D possibly being TRBD1 (6 bases). CDR3 size: 14 residues. The V gene lost 7 bases and the J gene lost 5 bases, with 15 bases spanning the gap. Germline V lookup: CDR1 LNHDA, CDR2 SQIVND (reference sequence). The CDR3 DNA is TGTGCCAGTACGGGGGACACTTCCCATCAGCCCCAGCATTTT. Translated, it gives CASTGDTSHQPQHF.

The chain joins TRBV27 to TRBJ1-5, with D perhaps TRBD1 (6 bases). Trimming removed 3 bases from V and 1 base from J, with 10 bases in between. CDR3 size: 15 residues. CDR1 is MNHEY and CDR2 is SMNVEV in the germline V gene (reference sequence). The CDR3 protein is CASSLIGGSNQPQHF. In nucleotides, the CDR3 is TGTGCCAGCAGTTTGATAGGGGGGAGCAATCAGCCCCAGCATTTT.